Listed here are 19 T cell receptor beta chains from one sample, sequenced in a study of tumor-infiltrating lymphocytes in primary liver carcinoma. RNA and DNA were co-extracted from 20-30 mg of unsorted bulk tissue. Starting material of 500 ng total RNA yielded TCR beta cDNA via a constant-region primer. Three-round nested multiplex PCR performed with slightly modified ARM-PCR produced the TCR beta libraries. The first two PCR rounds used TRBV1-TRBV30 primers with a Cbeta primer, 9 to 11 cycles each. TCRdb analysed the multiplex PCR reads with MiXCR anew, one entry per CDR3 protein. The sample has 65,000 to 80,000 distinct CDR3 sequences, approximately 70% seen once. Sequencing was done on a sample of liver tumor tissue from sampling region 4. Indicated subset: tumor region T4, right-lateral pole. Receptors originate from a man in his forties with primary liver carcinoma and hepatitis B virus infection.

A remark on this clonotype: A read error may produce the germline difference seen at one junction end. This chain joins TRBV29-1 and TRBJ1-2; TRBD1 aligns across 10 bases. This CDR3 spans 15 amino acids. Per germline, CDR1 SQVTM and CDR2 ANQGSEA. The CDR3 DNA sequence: TGTAGCGCCGGGGACAGGGGAGACATGGACTATGGCTACACCTTC. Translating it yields CSAGDRGDMDYGYTF. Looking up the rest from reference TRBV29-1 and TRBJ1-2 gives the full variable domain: SAVISQKPSRDICQRGTSLTIQCQVDSQVTMMFWYRQQPGQSLTLIATANQGSEATYESGFVIDKFPISRPNLTFSTLTVSNMSPEDSSIYLCSAGDRGDMDYGYTFGSGTRLTVV.

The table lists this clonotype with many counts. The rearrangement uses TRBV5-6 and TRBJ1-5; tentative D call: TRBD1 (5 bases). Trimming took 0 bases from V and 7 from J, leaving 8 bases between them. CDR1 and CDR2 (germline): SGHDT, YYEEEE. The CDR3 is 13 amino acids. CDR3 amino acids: CASSLGGRQPQHF. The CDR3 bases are TGTGCCAGCAGCTTGGGGGGCAGGCAGCCCCAGCATTTT. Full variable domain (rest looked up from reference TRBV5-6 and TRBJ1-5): DAGVTQSPTHLIKTRGQQVTLRCSPKSGHDTVSWYQQALGQGPQFIFQYYEEEERQRGNFPDRFSGHQFPNYSSELNVNALLLGDSALYLCASSLGGRQPQHFGDGTRLSIL.

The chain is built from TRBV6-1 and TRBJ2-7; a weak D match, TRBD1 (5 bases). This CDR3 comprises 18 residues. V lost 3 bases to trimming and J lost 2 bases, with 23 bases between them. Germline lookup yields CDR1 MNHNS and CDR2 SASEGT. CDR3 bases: TGTGCCAGCAGTGATACAGGCGGCTGGCACCTGACCCCCTACGAGCAGTACTTC. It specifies CASSDTGGWHLTPYEQYF.

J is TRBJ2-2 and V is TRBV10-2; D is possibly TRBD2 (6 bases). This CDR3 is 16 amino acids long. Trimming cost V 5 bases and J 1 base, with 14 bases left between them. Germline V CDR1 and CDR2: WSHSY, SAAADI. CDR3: CASSTARGWNTGELFF. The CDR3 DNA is TGCGCCAGCAGTACGGCGCGGGGATGGAACACCGGGGAGCTGTTTTTT.

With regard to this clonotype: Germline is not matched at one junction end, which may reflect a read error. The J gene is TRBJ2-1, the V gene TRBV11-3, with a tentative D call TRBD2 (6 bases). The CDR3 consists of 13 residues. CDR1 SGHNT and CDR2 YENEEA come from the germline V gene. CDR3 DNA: TGTACCAGCAGCTTTACTGGGAGGAATGAACAGTTCTTC. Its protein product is CTSSFTGRNEQFF. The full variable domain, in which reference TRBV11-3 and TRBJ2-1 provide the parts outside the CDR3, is EAGVVQSPRYKIIEKKQPVAFWCNPISGHNTLYWYLQNLGQGPELLIRYENEEAVDDSQLPKDRFSAERLKGVDSTLKIQPAELGDSAVYLCTSSFTGRNEQFFGPGTRLTVL.

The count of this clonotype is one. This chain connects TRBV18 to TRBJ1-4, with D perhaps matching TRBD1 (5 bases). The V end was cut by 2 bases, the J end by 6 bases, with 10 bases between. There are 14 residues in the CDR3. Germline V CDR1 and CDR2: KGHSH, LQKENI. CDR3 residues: CASSPNPGHEKLFF. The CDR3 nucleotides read TGTGCCAGCTCACCAAATCCAGGGCATGAAAAACTGTTTTTT. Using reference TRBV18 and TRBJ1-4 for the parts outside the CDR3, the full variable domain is NAGVMQNPRHLVRRRGQEARLRCSPMKGHSHVYWYRQLPEEGLKFMVYLQKENIIDESGMPKERFSAEFPKEGPSILRIQQVVRGDSAAYFCASSPNPGHEKLFFGSGTQLSVL.

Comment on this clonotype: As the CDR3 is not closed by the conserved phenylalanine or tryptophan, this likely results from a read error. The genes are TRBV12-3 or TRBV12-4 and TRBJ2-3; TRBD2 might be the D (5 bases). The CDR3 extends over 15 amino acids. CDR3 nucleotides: TGTGCCATCAGTTTTATGGAGGCCCACACAGATACGCAGTATCTT. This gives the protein CAISFMEAHTDTQYL.

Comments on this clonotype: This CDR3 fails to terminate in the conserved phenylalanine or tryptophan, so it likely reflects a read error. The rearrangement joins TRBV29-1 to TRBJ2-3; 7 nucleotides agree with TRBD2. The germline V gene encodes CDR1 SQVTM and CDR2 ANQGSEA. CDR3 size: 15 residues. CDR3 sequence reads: CSVGPAGVHTDTQYL. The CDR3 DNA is TGCAGTGTTGGGCCCGCGGGGGTGCACACAGATACGCAGTATCTT.

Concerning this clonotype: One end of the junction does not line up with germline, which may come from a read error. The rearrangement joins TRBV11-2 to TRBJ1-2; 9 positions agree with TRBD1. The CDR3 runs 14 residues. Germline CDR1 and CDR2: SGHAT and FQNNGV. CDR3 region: CTSSSNRGLECYTF. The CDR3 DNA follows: TGTACCAGCAGTTCCAACAGGGGGCTCGAGTGCTACACCTTC.

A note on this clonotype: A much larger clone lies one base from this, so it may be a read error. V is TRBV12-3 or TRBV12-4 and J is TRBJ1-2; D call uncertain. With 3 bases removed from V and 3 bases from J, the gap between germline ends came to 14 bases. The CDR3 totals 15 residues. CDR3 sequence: CASSFSSIEDYGYTF. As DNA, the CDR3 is TGTGCCAGCAGTTTCTCATCGATAGAGGACTATGGCTACACCTTC.

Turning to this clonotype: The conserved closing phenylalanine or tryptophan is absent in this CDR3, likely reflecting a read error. Here the CDR3 DNA reads TGTGCCAGCGACCGGGGGCGCCCTCAGTACTGC. This translates into CASDRGRPQYC. The chain combines TRBV7-3 with TRBJ2-7; D may correspond to TRBD1 or TRBD2 (6 bases each). Germline V lookup: CDR1 SGHTA, CDR2 FQGTGA. The CDR3 consists of 11 residues. With 8 bases removed from V and 10 bases from J, the gap between germline ends came to 15 bases.

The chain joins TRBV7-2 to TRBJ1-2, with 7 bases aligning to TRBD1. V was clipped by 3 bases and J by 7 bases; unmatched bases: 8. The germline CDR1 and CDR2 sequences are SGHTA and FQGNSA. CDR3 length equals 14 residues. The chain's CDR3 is CASSFFDRASGYTF. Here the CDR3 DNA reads TGTGCCAGCAGCTTCTTCGACAGGGCCAGTGGCTACACCTTC.

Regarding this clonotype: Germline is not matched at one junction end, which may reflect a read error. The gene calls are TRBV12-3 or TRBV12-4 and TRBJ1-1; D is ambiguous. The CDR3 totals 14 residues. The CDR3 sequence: CSSRRPLKDTEAFF. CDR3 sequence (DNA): TGTTCCAGCAGACGGCCGCTGAAAGACACTGAAGCTTTCTTT.

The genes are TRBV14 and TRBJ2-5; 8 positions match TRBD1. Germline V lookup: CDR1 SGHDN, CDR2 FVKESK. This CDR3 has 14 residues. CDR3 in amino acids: CARSQEDREETQYF. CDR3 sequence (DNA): TGTGCAAGAAGCCAAGAGGACAGGGAAGAGACCCAGTACTTC. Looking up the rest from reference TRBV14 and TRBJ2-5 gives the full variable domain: EAGVTQFPSHSVIEKGQTVTLRCDPISGHDNLYWYRRVMGKEIKFLLHFVKESKQDESGMPNNRFLAERTGGTYSTLKVQPAELEDSGVYFCARSQEDREETQYFGPGTRLLVL.

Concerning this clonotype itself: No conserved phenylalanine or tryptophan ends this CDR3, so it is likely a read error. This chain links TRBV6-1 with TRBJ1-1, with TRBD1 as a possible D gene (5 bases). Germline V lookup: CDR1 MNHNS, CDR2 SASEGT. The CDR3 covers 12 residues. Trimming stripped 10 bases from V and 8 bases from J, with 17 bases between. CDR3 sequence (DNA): TGTGCCACTTCGGGACTGGCACTCGAAGCTTTCTAT. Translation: CATSGLALEAFY.

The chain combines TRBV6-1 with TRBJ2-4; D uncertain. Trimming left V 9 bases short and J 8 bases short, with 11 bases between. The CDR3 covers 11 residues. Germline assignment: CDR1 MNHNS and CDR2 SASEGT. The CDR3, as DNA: TGTGCCAGTAATGTGGCTGACATTCAGTACTTC. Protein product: CASNVADIQYF.

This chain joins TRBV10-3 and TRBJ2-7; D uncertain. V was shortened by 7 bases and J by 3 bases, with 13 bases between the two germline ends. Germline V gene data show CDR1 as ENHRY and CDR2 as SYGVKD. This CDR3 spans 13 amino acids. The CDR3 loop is CAITSTVDYEQYV. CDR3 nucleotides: TGTGCCATCACCTCGACTGTTGACTACGAGCAGTACGTC.

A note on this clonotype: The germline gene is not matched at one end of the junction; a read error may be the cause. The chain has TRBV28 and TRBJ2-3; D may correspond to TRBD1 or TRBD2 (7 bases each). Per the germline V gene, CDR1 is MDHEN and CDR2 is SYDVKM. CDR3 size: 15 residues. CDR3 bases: TGCGCCAGCAGCCAGGGGGAGGGCCATACAGATACGCAGTATTTT. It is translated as CASSQGEGHTDTQYF. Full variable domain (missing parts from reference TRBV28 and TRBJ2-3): DVKVTQSSRYLVKRTGEKVFLECVQDMDHENMFWYRQDPGLGLRLIYFSYDVKMKEKGDIPEGYSVSREKKERFSLILESASTNQTSMYLCASSQGEGHTDTQYFGPGTRLTVL.

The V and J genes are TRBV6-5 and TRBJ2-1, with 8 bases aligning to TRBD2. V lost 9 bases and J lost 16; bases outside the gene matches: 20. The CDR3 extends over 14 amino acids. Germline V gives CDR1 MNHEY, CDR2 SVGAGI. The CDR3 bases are TGTGCCAGTGCCCGACTAGCGTCATACAATGAGGAATTCTTC. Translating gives CASARLASYNEEFF.